The rows below give T cell receptor beta chains drawn from one sample of a study of cytomegalovirus exposure and HLA in healthy donors. Sequencing was performed with immunoSEQ multiplex PCR; in TCRdb, only in-frame clones are kept and a portion is missing. The table lists some 140,000 clones, approximately 82% of them singletons, with roughly 1.4% in the top ten. The sequencing sample was made of PBMCs. These receptors were obtained from a man between 35 and 55 years old in good health and CMV-seronegative. Each CDR3 is given with its conserved first and last residue. A D gene is named only where the DNA matches it firmly. Some rows mark clone size as missing; the rest say once, few, many or name a class of expanded clone.

size: NA
D: NA
J: TRBJ2-1
V: TRBV27
CDR3: CASSLGSAYNEQFF
DNA: TGTGCCAGCAGTTTAGGTTCAGCCTACAATGAGCAGTTCTTC

size: once
D: TRBD1
J: TRBJ1-1
V: TRBV7-3
CDR3: CASSSTGTAEAFF
DNA: TGTGCCAGCAGCTCGACAGGGACCGCTGAAGCTTTCTTT

size: NA
D: TRBD1
J: TRBJ1-6
V: TRBV2
CDR3: CASSEVTGNYNSPLHF
DNA: TGTGCCAGCAGTGAAGTGACAGGGAACTATAATTCACCCCTCCACTTT

size: NA
D: NA
J: TRBJ2-7
V: TRBV4-1
CDR3: CASSQGWGDSYEQYF
DNA: TGCGCCAGCAGCCAAGGCTGGGGGGACTCCTACGAGCAGTACTTC

size: NA
D: NA
J: TRBJ2-6
V: TRBV7-2
CDR3: CASSLASGGSGANVLTF
DNA: TGTGCCAGCAGCTTAGCGTCAGGGGGGTCTGGGGCCAACGTCCTGACTTTC

size: once
D: NA
J: TRBJ1-1
V: TRBV30
CDR3: CAGWGESNTEAFF
DNA: TGTGCCGGATGGGGGGAATCGAACACTGAAGCTTTCTTT

size: once
D: NA
J: TRBJ2-7
V: TRBV6-1
CDR3: CASSGYAYEQYF
DNA: TGTGCCAGCAGTGGCTATGCCTACGAGCAGTACTTC

size: NA
D: NA
J: TRBJ2-1
V: TRBV29-1
CDR3: CSGNGAMNNEQFF
DNA: TGCAGCGGAAATGGGGCAATGAACAATGAGCAGTTCTTC

size: NA
D: NA
J: TRBJ2-1
V: TRBV7-9
CDR3: CASSPQGHSYNEQFF
DNA: TGTGCCAGCAGCCCTCAGGGGCACTCCTACAATGAGCAGTTCTTC

size: NA
D: NA
J: TRBJ2-2
V: TRBV7-9
CDR3: CASSLARHTGELFF
DNA: TGTGCCAGCAGCTTAGCGCGTCACACCGGGGAGCTGTTTTTT

size: NA
D: TRBD1
J: TRBJ2-7
V: TRBV7-9
CDR3: CASRGYMNRGSYEQYF
DNA: TGTGCCAGCAGGGGGTATATGAACAGGGGCTCCTACGAGCAGTACTTC

size: NA
D: NA
J: TRBJ2-1
V: TRBV29-1
CDR3: CSVGGDEQFF
DNA: TGCAGCGTTGGAGGCGATGAGCAGTTCTTC

size: few
D: NA
J: TRBJ2-1
V: TRBV11-3
CDR3: CASSLDRDNEQFF
DNA: TGTGCCAGCAGCTTAGATAGAGACAATGAGCAGTTCTTC

size: NA
D: TRBD1
J: TRBJ1-2
V: TRBV7-9
CDR3: CASSVPGQGASGYTF
DNA: TGTGCCAGCAGCGTGCCGGGACAGGGGGCAAGTGGCTACACCTTC

size: NA
D: NA
J: TRBJ2-5
V: TRBV5-1
CDR3: CASSLRDPGEGETQYF
DNA: TGCGCCAGCAGCTTGAGGGACCCAGGGGAGGGGGAGACCCAGTACTTC

size: NA
D: TRBD2
J: TRBJ2-1
V: TRBV13
CDR3: CASSPNSGTSPFF
DNA: TGTGCCAGCAGCCCGAACTCCGGGACTAGTCCGTTCTTC

size: NA
D: NA
J: TRBJ1-2
V: TRBV19
CDR3: CASSIGAVGGYTF
DNA: TGTGCCAGTAGTATTGGGGCCGTGGGTGGCTACACCTTC

size: NA
D: NA
J: TRBJ1-6
V: TRBV9
CDR3: CASSVAAGRNSPLHF
DNA: TGTGCCAGCAGCGTAGCGGCAGGGCGCAATTCACCCCTCCACTTT